In this sample, the clone carrying this T cell receptor beta chain turned up a few times. Its specificity is unknown. This CDR3 has 16 residues. Between the trimmed V and J ends, which lost 1 base and 0 bases, there was a span of 9 bases. CDR1 is LNHNV, CDR2 YYDKDF, per germline (reference sequence). The data originate from a study of T cell repertoires in cytomegalovirus infection. Whole-study context: Recently identified HLA-C-restricted and well-studied HLA-B-restricted CMV epitopes were used. Indications came from public TCR beta signatures; they pointed to CMV infection and to a matching HLA type. Study findings and constraints: Cumulative public TCR beta family frequency identified carriers of CMV plus the relevant HLA. There were HLA-C-restricted CMV-specific TCR beta clonotypes dominating the ex vivo response.

One entry per CDR3 protein results from TCRdb running MiXCR on the reads. This sample yields about 570,000 distinct CDR3 sequences, of which around two fifths are seen a single time; 48% belongs to the top ten. The rearrangement uses TRBV15 and TRBJ1-4; no clear D gene. The sequence was obtained from a human donor in good health (CMV status not recorded). Some clones in this sample may be carry-over from other donors' samples. Material: cultured PBMCs, obtained from culture after CMV antigen stimulation. The CDR3 DNA reads TGTGCCACCAGCAGAGGTTGGACGGCAACTAATGAAAAACTGTTTTTT. Translating gives CATSRGWTATNEKLFF.